This TCR beta chain was found in a study of cytomegalovirus exposure and HLA in healthy donors. This CDR3 is 13 amino acids long. The germline V gene encodes CDR1 MNHEY and CDR2 SVGAGI. V gave up 7 bases and J gave up 3 bases; unmatched junction bases: 2. Sequencing was performed with immunoSEQ multiplex PCR; in TCRdb, only in-frame clones are kept and a portion is missing. The table lists around 180,000 clones, about 80% of them singletons. The receptor was isolated from a man aged 18 to 30 in good health and CMV-seropositive. Input material: PBMCs. The chain has TRBV6-5 and TRBJ2-2; TRBD2 agrees at 7 bases. The CDR3 sequence is CASTGGDTGELFF. In DNA form, the CDR3 reads TGTGCCAGCACTGGGGGGGACACCGGGGAGCTGTTTTTT.